This T cell receptor beta chain derives from a study of T cells expressing NK-cell markers. Study as a whole: From sorted CD3+CD56+NKG2C+, CD3+CD56+NKG2C- and CD3+CD56-NKG2C+ T cells came the TCR beta repertoires.

A note on this clonotype: No antigen is known for it.

UMIs accompanied the 5'RACE template switching by which TCR beta cDNA was made. TCRdb re-called the 5' RACE reads and shows each CDR3 protein once, DNA omitted. The table lists around 380,000 distinct CDR3 sequences. Study-wide findings and caveats: Clarity on HCMV specificity was lacking for the expanded NKG2C+ T cell clones. Six or seven donors carried dominant NKG2C+ clonotypes that made up roughly 1.0-7.5% of their CD8+ T cells.

Germline V gene data show CDR1 as SGHAT and CDR2 as FQNNGV. The CDR3 length is 16 residues. The sequenced sample consisted of blood T cells: a sorted CD56 or NKG2C T cell subset, CD4+ or CD8+ T cells, or bulk PBMC T cells (not recorded which). The rearrangement uses TRBV11-2 and TRBJ1-4; TCRdb's D call of TRBD1 is untestable without DNA. The clonotype comes from a woman aged 45-59 years in good health. The chain's CDR3 is CASSLVPGHWGEKLFF.